This TCR beta chain derives from a study of OX40 agonist ivuxolimab in advanced cancers. Study overall: Patients took ivuxolimab, an agonistic anti-OX40 (CD134) antibody. The group had a mean age of around 60 years, ranged from about 20 to 90, and was roughly 80% male. Broader study findings: The mean number of expanded clones was higher in CD8+ T cells than in CD4+.

Sequencing used immunoSEQ multiplex PCR; TCRdb keeps in-frame clones, though not all of them. The sample has fewer than 85,000 clones, approximately 82% seen once. This CDR3 spans 15 amino acids. With 7 bases removed from V and 6 bases from J, the gap between germline ends came to 19 bases. Germline V gives CDR1 SNHLY, CDR2 FYNNEI. Worth noting for this clone: Its antigen is not identified.

The origin of this receptor is an adult with an advanced solid tumor such as melanoma, head and neck, liver or kidney cancer. The specimen was CD4+ or CD8+ T cells sorted from blood, collected in a trial of the OX40 agonist ivuxolimab. The V and J genes are TRBV2 and TRBJ1-5; D possibly corresponds to TRBD1 (5 bases). In DNA form, the CDR3 reads TGTGCCAGCACCGGAGGGGAGGGGAGGGGTCAGCCCCAGCATTTT. Residues: CASTGGEGRGQPQHF.